Given below is one TCR beta chain in context. This specimen belongs to a study of control samples from healthy donors and cancer patients. Here immunoSEQ multiplex PCR was the method, and the copy in TCRdb shows in-frame clones only, minus some. The table has about 77,000 clones, around 92% seen once; the top ten hold almost 6%. Germline values: CDR1 ENHRY, CDR2 SYGVKD. V gave up 3 bases and J gave up 8 bases; unmatched junction bases: 8. The CDR3 has 15 residues. The sample consisted of blood. The chain is built from TRBV10-3 and TRBJ2-4, with 9 bases aligning to TRBD2. This receptor was taken from an older woman in good health. CDR3 region: CAISDSRSGSDIQYF. CDR3 DNA: TGTGCCATCAGTGATTCCCGTAGCGGGAGTGACATTCAGTACTTC.